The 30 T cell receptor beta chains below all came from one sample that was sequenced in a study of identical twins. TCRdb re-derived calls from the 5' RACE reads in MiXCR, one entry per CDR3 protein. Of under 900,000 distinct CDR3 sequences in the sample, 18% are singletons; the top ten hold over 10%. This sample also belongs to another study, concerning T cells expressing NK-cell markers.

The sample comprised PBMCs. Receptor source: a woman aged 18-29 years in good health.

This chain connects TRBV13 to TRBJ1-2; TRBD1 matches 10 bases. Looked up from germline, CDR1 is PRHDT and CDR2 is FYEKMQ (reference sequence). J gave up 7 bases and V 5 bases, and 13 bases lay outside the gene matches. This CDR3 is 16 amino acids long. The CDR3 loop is CASSPTTGGVVSGYTF. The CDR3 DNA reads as TGTGCCAGCAGCCCTACGACAGGGGGCGTCGTGAGTGGCTACACCTTC.

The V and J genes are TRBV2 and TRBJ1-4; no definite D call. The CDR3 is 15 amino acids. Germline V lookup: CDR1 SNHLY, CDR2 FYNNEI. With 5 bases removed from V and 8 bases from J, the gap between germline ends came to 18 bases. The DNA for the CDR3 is TGTGCCAGCAGTTTGGAACGTCTAAGAGACGAAAAACTGTTTTTT. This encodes CASSLERLRDEKLFF.

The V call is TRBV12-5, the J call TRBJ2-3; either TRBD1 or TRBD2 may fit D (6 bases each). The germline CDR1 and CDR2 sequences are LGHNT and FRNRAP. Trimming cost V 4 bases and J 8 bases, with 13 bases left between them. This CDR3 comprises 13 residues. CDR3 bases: TGTGCTAGTGGTTCCACAGGGACTGGTACGCAGTATTTT. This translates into CASGSTGTGTQYF.

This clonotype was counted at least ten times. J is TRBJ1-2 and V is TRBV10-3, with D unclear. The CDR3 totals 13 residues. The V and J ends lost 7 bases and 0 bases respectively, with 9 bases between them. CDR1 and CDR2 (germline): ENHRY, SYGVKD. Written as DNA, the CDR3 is TGTGCCATCAACGGACGGGCTAACTATGGCTACACCTTC. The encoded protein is CAINGRANYGYTF.

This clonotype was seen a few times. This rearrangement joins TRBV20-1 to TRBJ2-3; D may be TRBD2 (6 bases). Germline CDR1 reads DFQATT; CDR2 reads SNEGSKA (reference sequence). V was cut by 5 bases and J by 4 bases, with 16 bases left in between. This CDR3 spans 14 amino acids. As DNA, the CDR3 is TGCAGTGCTGTAGCGGCCCTTCAGCCAGATACGCAGTATTTT. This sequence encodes CSAVAALQPDTQYF.

DNA for the CDR3: TGTGCCTGGAGTGTAGGCGGGAGCAGGGAGACCCAGTACTTC. Protein: CAWSVGGSRETQYF. V gene TRBV30 combines with J gene TRBJ2-5; 7 bases fit TRBD2. The CDR3 consists of 14 residues. J gave up 5 bases and V 0 bases, and 6 bases lay outside the gene matches. Germline assignment: CDR1 GTSNPN and CDR2 SVGIG (reference sequence).

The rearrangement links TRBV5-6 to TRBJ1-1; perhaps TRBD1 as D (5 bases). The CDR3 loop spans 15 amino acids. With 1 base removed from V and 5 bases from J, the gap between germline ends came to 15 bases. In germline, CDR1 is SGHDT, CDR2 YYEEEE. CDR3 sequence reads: CASSLIGRGGTEAFF. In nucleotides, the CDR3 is TGTGCCAGCAGCTTGATTGGAAGGGGTGGGACTGAAGCTTTCTTT.

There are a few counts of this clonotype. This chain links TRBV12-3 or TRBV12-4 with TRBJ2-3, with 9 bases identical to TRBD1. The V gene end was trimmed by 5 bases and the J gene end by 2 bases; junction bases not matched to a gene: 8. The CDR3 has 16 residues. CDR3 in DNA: TGTGCCAGCAGTCCTAACAGGGGGCAGATCACAGATACGCAGTATTTT. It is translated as CASSPNRGQITDTQYF.

The CDR3 spells CATSRGQLAGGSNEQFF. CDR3 DNA: TGTGCCACCAGCAGAGGACAACTAGCGGGGGGGAGCAATGAGCAGTTCTTC. The V gene is TRBV15, the J gene TRBJ2-1; 13 bases are a match to TRBD2. CDR3 length: 17 amino acids. V trimming: 1 base; J trimming: 6 bases; junction bases outside the gene matches: 6. CDR1 and CDR2 from the germline V gene are LNHNV and YYDKDF (reference sequence).

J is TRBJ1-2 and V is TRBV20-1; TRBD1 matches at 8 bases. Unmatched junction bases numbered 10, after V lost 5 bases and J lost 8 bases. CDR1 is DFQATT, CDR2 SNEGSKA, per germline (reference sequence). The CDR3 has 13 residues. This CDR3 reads CSAHSQGAHGYTF. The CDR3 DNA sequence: TGCAGTGCTCATTCTCAGGGGGCGCACGGCTACACCTTC.

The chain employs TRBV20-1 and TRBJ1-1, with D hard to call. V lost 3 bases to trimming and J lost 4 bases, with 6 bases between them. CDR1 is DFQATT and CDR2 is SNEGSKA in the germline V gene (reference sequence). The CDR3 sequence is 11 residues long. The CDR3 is CSASVITEAFF. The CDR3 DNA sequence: TGCAGTGCTAGTGTCATCACTGAAGCTTTCTTT.

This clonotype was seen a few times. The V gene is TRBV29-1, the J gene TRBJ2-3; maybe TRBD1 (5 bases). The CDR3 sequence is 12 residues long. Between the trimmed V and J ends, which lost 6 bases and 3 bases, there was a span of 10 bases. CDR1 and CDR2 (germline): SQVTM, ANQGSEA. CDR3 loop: CSVVSGTDTQYF. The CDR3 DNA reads TGCAGCGTCGTGTCAGGGACAGATACGCAGTATTTT.

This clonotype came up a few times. CDR3 in amino acids: CASSLAAGRFGEQYF. In DNA, the CDR3 is TGTGCCAGCAGCTTAGCGGCGGGGCGCTTTGGAGAGCAGTACTTC. The rearrangement joins TRBV11-1 to TRBJ2-7, with TRBD2 as a possible D gene (6 bases). In germline, CDR1 is SGHAT, CDR2 FQDESV (reference sequence). This CDR3 is 15 amino acids long. V gave up 0 bases and J gave up 7 bases, with 16 bases separating them.

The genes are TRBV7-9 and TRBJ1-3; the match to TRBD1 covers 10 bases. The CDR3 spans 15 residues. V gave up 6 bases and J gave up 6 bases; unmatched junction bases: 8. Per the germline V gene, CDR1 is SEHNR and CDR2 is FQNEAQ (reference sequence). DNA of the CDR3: TGTGCCAGCAGTCCGCGGGACAGGGGTAAAAACACCATATATTTT. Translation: CASSPRDRGKNTIYF.

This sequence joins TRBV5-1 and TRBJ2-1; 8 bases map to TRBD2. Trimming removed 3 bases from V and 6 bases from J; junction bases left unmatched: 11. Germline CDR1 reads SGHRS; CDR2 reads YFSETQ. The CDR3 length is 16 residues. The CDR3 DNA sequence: TGCGCCAGCAGCTCATACGGGGGGGGAGCCGGCAATGAGCAGTTCTTC. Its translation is CASSSYGGGAGNEQFF. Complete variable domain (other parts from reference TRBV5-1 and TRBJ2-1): KAGVTQTPRYLIKTRGQQVTLSCSPISGHRSVSWYQQTPGQGLQFLFEYFSETQRNKGNFPGRFSGRQFSNSRSEMNVSTLELGDSALYLCASSSYGGGAGNEQFFGPGTRLTVL.

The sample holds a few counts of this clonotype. CDR3 nucleotides: TGTGCCAGCAGCCACCGCACCCAGGGGCAATCAGGTCAGCCCCAGCATTTT. Its protein is CASSHRTQGQSGQPQHF. The chain links TRBV11-2 to TRBJ1-5; D is perhaps TRBD1 (6 bases). CDR3 length: 17 amino acids. V was cut by 5 bases and J by 6 bases, with 23 bases left in between. The V gene's germline CDR1 is SGHAT and CDR2 FQNNGV.

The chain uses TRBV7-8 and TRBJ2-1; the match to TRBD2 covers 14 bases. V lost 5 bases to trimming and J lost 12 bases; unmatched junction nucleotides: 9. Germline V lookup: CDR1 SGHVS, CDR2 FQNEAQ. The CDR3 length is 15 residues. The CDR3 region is CASSRPWTSGGWQFF. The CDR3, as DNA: TGTGCCAGCAGCCGCCCCTGGACTAGCGGGGGGTGGCAGTTCTTC.

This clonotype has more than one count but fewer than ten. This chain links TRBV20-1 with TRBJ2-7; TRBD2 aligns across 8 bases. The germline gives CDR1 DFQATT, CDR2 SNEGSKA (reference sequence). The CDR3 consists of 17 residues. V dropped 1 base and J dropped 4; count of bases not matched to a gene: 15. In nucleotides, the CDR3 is TGCAGTGCTAGAGCCTTGCATCGGAGCGGGGGTCCGTACGAGCAGTACTTC. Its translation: CSARALHRSGGPYEQYF.

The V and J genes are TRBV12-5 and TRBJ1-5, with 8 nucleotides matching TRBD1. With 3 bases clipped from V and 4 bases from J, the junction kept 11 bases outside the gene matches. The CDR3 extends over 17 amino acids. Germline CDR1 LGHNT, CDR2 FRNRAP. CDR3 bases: TGTGCTAGTGGTTTAGGGGGACAGGCCGGATGGAATCAGCCCCAGCATTTT. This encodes CASGLGGQAGWNQPQHF.

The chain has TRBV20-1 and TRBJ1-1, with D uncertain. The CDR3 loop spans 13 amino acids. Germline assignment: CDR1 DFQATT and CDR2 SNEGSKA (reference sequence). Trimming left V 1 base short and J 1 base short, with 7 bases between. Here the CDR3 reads CSARANPNTEAFF. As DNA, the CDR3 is TGCAGTGCTAGAGCCAACCCGAACACTGAAGCTTTCTTT.

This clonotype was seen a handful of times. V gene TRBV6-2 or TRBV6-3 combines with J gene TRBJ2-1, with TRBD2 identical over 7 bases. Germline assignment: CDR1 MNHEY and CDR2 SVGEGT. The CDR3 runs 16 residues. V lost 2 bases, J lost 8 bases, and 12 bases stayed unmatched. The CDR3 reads CASSYDWGGGPDEQFF. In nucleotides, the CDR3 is TGTGCCAGCAGTTACGATTGGGGGGGAGGGCCCGATGAGCAGTTCTTC.

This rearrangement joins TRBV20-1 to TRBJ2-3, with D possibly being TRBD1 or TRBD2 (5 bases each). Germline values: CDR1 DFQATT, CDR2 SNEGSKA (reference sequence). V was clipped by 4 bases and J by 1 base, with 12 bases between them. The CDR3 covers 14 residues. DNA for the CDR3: TGCAGTGCTAAGAGGGGAAGGGGCACAGATACGCAGTATTTT. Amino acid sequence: CSAKRGRGTDTQYF.

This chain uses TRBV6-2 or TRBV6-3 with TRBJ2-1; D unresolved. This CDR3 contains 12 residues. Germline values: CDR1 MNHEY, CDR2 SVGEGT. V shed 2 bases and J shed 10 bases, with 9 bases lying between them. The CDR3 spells CASSYTAPEQFF. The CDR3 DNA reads TGTGCCAGCAGTTACACGGCACCCGAGCAGTTCTTC.

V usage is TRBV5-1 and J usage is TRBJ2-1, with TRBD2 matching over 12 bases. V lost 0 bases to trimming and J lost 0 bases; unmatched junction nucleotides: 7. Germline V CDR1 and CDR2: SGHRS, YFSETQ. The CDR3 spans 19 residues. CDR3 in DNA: TGCGCCAGCAGCTTGGATGGACTAGCGGGGCTTAGCTCCTACAATGAGCAGTTCTTC. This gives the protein CASSLDGLAGLSSYNEQFF.

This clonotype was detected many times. CDR3 sequence: CASSLVRGRDTGELFF. DNA for the CDR3: TGCGCCAGCAGCTTGGTCCGGGGGCGCGACACCGGGGAGCTGTTTTTT. The gene calls are TRBV5-1 and TRBJ2-2; TRBD1 or TRBD2 may be the D gene (6 bases each). CDR1 is SGHRS and CDR2 is YFSETQ in the germline V gene. The CDR3 is made up of 16 amino acids. V lost 0 bases to trimming and J lost 3 bases, with 12 bases between them.

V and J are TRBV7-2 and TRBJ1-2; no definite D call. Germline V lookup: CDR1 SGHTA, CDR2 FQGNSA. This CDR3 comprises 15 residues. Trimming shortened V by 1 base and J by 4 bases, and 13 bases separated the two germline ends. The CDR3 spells CASSLGSTDLYGYTF. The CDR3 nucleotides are TGTGCCAGCAGCTTAGGTTCCACAGACCTCTATGGCTACACCTTC.

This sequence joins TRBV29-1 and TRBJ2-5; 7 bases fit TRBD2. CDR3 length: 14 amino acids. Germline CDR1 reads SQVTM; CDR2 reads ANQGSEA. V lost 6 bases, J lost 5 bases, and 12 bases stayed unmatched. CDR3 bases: TGCAGCGTCGAGGGGAGGGAATCGAAGGAGACCCAGTACTTC. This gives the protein CSVEGRESKETQYF. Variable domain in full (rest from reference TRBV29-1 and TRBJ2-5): SAVISQKPSRDICQRGTSLTIQCQVDSQVTMMFWYRQQPGQSLTLIATANQGSEATYESGFVIDKFPISRPNLTFSTLTVSNMSPEDSSIYLCSVEGRESKETQYFGPGTRLLVL.

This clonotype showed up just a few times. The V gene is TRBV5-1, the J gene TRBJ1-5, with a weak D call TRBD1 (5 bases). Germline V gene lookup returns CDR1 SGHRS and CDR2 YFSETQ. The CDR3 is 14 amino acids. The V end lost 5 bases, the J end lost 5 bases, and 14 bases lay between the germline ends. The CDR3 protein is CASRAGQGDQPQHF. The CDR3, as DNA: TGCGCCAGCAGAGCGGGCCAGGGTGATCAGCCCCAGCATTTT.

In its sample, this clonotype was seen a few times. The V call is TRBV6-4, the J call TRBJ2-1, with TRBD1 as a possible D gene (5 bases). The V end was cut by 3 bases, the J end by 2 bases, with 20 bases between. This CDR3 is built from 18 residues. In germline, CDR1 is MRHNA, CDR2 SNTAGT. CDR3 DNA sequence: TGTGCCAGCAGTGAGAATCGTGGGGCAGGGTTGCCCTACAATGAGCAGTTCTTC. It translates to CASSENRGAGLPYNEQFF.

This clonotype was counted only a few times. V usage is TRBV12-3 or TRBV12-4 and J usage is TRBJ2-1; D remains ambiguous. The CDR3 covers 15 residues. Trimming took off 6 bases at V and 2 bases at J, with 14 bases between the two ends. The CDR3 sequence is CASSLGPRTYNEQFF. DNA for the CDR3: TGTGCCAGCAGCCTAGGGCCTAGGACCTACAATGAGCAGTTCTTC.